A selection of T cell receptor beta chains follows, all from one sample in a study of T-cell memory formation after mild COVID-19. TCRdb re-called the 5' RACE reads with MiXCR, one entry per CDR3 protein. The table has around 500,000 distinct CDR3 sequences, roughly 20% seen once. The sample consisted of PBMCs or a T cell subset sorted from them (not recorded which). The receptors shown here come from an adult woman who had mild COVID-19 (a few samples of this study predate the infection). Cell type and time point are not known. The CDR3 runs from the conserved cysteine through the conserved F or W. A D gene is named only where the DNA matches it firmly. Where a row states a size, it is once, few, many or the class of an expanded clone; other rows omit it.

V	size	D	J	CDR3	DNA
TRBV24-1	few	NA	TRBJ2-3	CATSGPETQGDTDTQYF	TGTGCCACCAGTGGCCCGGAAACGCAGGGAGACACAGATACGCAGTATTTT
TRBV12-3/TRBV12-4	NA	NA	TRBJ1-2	CASSLFSGGKYGYTF	TGTGCCAGCAGTTTGTTTTCGGGGGGGAAATATGGCTACACCTTC
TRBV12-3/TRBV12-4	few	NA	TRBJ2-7	CASRRTVSYEQYF	TGTGCCAGCAGAAGAACAGTTAGCTACGAGCAGTACTTC
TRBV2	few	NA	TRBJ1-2	CARTKQFTNYGYTF	TGTGCCAGGACCAAACAGTTTACTAACTATGGCTACACCTTC
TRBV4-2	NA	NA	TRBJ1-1	CASSQEGWGATEAFF	TGTGCCAGCAGCCAAGAAGGGTGGGGGGCCACTGAAGCTTTCTTT
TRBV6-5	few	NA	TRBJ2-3	CASSTWRGPDTQYF	TGTGCCAGCAGTACCTGGAGGGGGCCAGATACGCAGTATTTT
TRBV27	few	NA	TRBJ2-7	CASSLGHFYEQYF	TGTGCCAGCAGTTTAGGCCACTTCTACGAGCAGTACTTC
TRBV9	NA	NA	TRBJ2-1	CASSVGGEVSNEQFF	TGTGCCAGCAGCGTAGGGGGGGAAGTAAGCAATGAGCAGTTCTTC
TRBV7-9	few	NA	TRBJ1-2	CASSLGPPEAGYTF	TGTGCCAGCAGCTTAGGACCGCCGGAGGCTGGCTACACCTTC
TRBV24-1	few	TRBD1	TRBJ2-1	CATSDPYRGRNEQFF	TGTGCCACCAGTGATCCGTACAGGGGTAGGAATGAGCAGTTCTTC
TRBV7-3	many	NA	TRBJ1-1	CASSLSQNTEAFF	TGTGCTAGCAGCTTATCCCAGAACACTGAAGCTTTCTTT
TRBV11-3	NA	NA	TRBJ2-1	CASTPSRLEGSEQFF	TGTGCCAGCACCCCCAGTAGACTAGAGGGGAGTGAGCAGTTCTTC
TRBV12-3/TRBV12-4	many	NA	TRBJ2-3	CASSLRVLLNTDTQYF	TGTGCCAGCAGTTTGCGGGTTTTGCTGAACACAGATACGCAGTATTTT
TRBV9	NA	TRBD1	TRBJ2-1	CASSVEGALYNEQFF	TGTGCCAGCAGCGTAGAGGGGGCCTTATACAATGAGCAGTTCTTC
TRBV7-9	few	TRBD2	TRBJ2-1	CASSLALGTSAHNEQFF	TGTGCCAGCAGCTTAGCTCTCGGGACTAGCGCCCACAATGAGCAGTTCTTC
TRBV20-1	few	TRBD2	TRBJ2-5	CSATLAGAIQETQYF	TGCAGTGCCACTCTAGCGGGGGCCATCCAAGAGACCCAGTACTTC
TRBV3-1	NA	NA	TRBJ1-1	CASSLKNTEAFF	TGTGCCAGCAGCCTTAAGAACACTGAAGCTTTCTTT
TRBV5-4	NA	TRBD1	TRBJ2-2	CASSLRTGAPGELFF	TGTGCCAGCAGCCTCAGGACAGGGGCCCCCGGGGAGCTGTTTTTT
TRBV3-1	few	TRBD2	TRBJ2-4	CASSQEGLAGVKNIQYF	TGTGCCAGCAGCCAAGAGGGACTAGCGGGAGTAAAAAACATTCAGTACTTC
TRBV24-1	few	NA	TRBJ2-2	CATSDLAGRSTGELFF	TGTGCCACCAGTGATTTAGCAGGGCGAAGCACCGGGGAGCTGTTTTTT
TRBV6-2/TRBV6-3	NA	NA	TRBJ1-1	CASSYSAVRRNTEAFF	TGTGCCAGCAGTTACTCGGCGGTGCGGAGAAACACTGAAGCTTTCTTT
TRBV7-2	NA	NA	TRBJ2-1	CASSLDWGSEQFF	TGTGCCAGCAGCTTAGACTGGGGGAGTGAGCAGTTCTTC
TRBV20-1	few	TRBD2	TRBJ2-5	CSARSSREAQETQYF	TGCAGTGCTAGATCCTCGCGGGAGGCGCAAGAGACCCAGTACTTC
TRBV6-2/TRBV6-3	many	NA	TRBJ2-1	CASSNPGPSSYNEQFF	TGTGCCAGCAGTAACCCGGGACCGAGCTCCTACAATGAGCAGTTCTTC
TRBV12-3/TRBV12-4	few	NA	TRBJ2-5	CASSWGPTETQYF	TGTGCCAGCAGCTGGGGGCCCACGGAGACCCAGTACTTC
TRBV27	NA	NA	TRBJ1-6	CASSLMRQRNSPLHF	TGTGCCAGCAGTTTAATGAGACAGAGGAATTCACCCCTCCACTTT
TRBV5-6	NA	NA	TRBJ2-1	CASSLDRANEQFF	TGTGCCAGCAGCTTGGACAGGGCCAATGAGCAGTTCTTC
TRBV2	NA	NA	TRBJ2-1	CASSGLYNEQFF	TGTGCCAGCAGTGGACTATACAATGAGCAGTTCTTC
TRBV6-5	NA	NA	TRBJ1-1	CASSYSSRLIYGTEAFF	TGTGCCAGCAGTTACTCGAGTCGGTTGATCTACGGCACTGAAGCTTTCTTT
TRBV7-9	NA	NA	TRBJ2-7	CASSLKDGSLDEQYF	TGTGCCAGCAGTCTTAAGGACGGGTCGCTGGACGAGCAGTACTTC
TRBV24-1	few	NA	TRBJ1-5	CATSENGRHYHQPQHF	TGTGCCACCAGTGAAAATGGCAGGCACTACCATCAGCCCCAGCATTTT